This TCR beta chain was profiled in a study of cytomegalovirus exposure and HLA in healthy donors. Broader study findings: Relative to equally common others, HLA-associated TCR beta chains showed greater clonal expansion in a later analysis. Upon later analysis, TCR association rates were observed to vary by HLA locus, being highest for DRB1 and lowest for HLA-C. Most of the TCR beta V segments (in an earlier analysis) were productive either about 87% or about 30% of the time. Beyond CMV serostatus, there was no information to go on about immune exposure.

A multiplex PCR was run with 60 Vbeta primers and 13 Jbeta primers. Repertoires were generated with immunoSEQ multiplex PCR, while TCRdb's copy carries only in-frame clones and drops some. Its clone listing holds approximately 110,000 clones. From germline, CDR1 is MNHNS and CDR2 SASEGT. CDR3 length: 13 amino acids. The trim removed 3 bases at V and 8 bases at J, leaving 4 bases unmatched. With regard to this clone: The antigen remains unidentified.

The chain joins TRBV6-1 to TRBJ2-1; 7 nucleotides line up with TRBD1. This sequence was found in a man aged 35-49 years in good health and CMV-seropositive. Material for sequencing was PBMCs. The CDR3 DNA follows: TGTGCCAGCAGTGAGGCAGGGGGACATGAGCAGTTCTTC. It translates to CASSEAGGHEQFF.